The sequence of this TCR beta chain was determined in a study of cytomegalovirus exposure and HLA in healthy donors. Study summary: Earlier, 100 million or so unique TCR beta sequences were recovered from around 200 million T cells by an analysis.

PCR primers comprised 60 Vbeta and 13 Jbeta primers. Only in-frame clones appear in the TCRdb table, and some are missing; sequencing was by immunoSEQ multiplex PCR. The sample carries roughly 140,000 clones, 75% to 85% recorded once. Sequenced: PBMCs. The TCR sequence derives from a man aged 50 to 60 in good health and CMV-seropositive.

CDR3 nucleotide sequence: TGTGCCAGCAGCTCTCAAGCGGGGGCGAACACCGGGGAGCTGTTTTTT. This sequence encodes CASSSQAGANTGELFF. The J gene is TRBJ2-2, the V gene TRBV11-1, with 8 bases matching TRBD2. The CDR3 has 16 amino acids. Germline lookup yields CDR1 SGHAT and CDR2 FQDESV (reference sequence). V was pared by 4 bases and J by 0 bases, with 4 bases of the junction left unmatched.